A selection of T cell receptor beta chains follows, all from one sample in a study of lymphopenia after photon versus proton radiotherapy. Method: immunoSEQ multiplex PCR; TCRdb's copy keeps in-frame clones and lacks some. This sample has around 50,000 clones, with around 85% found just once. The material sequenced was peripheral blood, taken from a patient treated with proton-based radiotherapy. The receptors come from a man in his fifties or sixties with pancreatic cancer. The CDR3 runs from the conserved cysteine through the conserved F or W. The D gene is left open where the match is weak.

CDR3 protein: CASRGQSSNQPQHF
CDR3 DNA: TGTGCCAGCAGGGGACAGTCCTCCAATCAGCCCCAGCATTTT
V gene: TRBV28
D gene: TRBD1
J gene: TRBJ1-5

CDR3 protein: CASTPQDRPNEQYF
CDR3 DNA: TGTGCCAGCACCCCCCAGGACAGGCCCAACGAGCAGTACTTC
V gene: TRBV2
D gene: TRBD1
J gene: TRBJ2-7

CDR3 protein: CASSPGFGEQYF
CDR3 DNA: TGTGCCAGCAGCCCAGGGTTCGGCGAGCAGTACTTC
V gene: TRBV28
D gene: -
J gene: TRBJ2-7

CDR3 protein: CAWSPGPSSEQYF
CDR3 DNA: TGTGCCTGGAGCCCGGGACCTTCCTCCGAGCAGTACTTC
V gene: TRBV30
D gene: -
J gene: TRBJ2-7

CDR3 protein: CASSQGGSGWGEQFF
CDR3 DNA: TGTGCCAGCAGCCAAGGCGGGAGCGGTTGGGGTGAGCAGTTCTTC
V gene: TRBV4-2
D gene: TRBD2
J gene: TRBJ2-1

CDR3 protein: CASSPQTSGNTGELFF
CDR3 DNA: TGTGCCAGCAGCCCACAGACTAGCGGGAACACCGGGGAGCTGTTTTTT
V gene: TRBV9
D gene: TRBD2
J gene: TRBJ2-2

CDR3 protein: CASSLAGASGSLEQYF
CDR3 DNA: TGTGCCAGCAGCTTGGCCGGGGCTAGCGGGAGTCTTGAGCAGTACTTC
V gene: TRBV5-4
D gene: TRBD2
J gene: TRBJ2-7

CDR3 protein: CASSPPGLAGESSYNEQFF
CDR3 DNA: TGCGCCAGCAGCCCGCCGGGACTAGCGGGAGAGAGTTCCTACAATGAGCAGTTCTTC
V gene: TRBV5-1
D gene: TRBD2
J gene: TRBJ2-1

CDR3 protein: CASSRGVGPQHF
CDR3 DNA: TGTGCCAGCTCCCGAGGGGTAGGGCCCCAGCATTTT
V gene: TRBV18
D gene: -
J gene: TRBJ1-5

CDR3 protein: CASSSGQGDQPQHF
CDR3 DNA: TGCGCCAGCAGCTCGGGACAGGGGGATCAGCCCCAGCATTTT
V gene: TRBV5-1
D gene: TRBD1
J gene: TRBJ1-5